This is a list of T cell receptor beta chains from one sample in a study of a mutant IDH1 vaccine in newly diagnosed glioma. The data were produced by immunoSEQ multiplex PCR, yet TCRdb's version contains in-frame clones alone and is incomplete. This table holds tens of thousands of clones, more than 75% found once. Antigens for these TCRs are unknown. Sequences were derived from PBMCs, sampled from a glioma patient whose treatment included an IDH1 peptide vaccine. These receptors were obtained from a man aged 35 to 55 with glioma. Some clones in this sample may be carry-over from other donors' samples. The CDR3 runs from the conserved cysteine through the conserved F or W. A D gene is named only where the DNA matches it firmly. For some rows the clone size is stated as once, few or many, or as a class when expanded; others skip it.

D gene,J gene,V gene,clone size,CDR3 protein,CDR3 DNA
TRBD1,TRBJ2-7,TRBV29-1,-,CSAGQGLKDEQYF,TGCAGCGCCGGACAGGGTTTGAAGGACGAGCAGTACTTC
-,TRBJ1-2,TRBV29-1,-,CSALQDAVYGYTF,TGCAGCGCCCTACAGGACGCAGTCTATGGCTACACCTTC
TRBD2,TRBJ2-1,TRBV5-1,-,CASSLGLRGTRDPFF,TGCGCCAGCAGCCTAGGATTACGGGGGACTAGAGACCCGTTCTTC
-,TRBJ1-1,TRBV6-1,-,CASRDPGAFEAFF,TGTGCCAGCAGGGACCCGGGAGCCTTTGAAGCTTTCTTT
TRBD1,TRBJ2-3,TRBV2,medium-sized,CASSLGQETDTQYF,TGTGCCAGCAGTTTGGGACAGGAGACAGATACGCAGTATTTT
-,TRBJ2-3,TRBV5-6,-,CASRLYGGSTDTQYF,TGTGCCAGCAGACTGTATGGGGGGTCCACAGATACGCAGTATTTT
-,TRBJ1-1,TRBV6-5,-,CASSYRLNTEAFF,TGTGCCAGCAGTTATCGTCTGAACACTGAAGCTTTCTTT
-,TRBJ2-7,TRBV19,-,CASSIGGRGREQYF,TGTGCCAGTAGTATAGGGGGCAGGGGACGCGAGCAGTACTTC
-,TRBJ2-7,TRBV19,-,CASSRVSGPSYEQYF,TGTGCCAGTAGTAGGGTGAGCGGGCCTTCCTACGAGCAGTACTTC
-,TRBJ1-1,TRBV9,-,CASSAGGGGTEAFF,TGTGCCAGCAGCGCCGGCGGGGGCGGTACTGAAGCTTTCTTT
-,TRBJ1-5,TRBV19,-,CASSWGTTGNQPQHF,TGTGCCAGTAGTTGGGGCACCACCGGCAATCAGCCCCAGCATTTT
TRBD1,TRBJ2-5,TRBV5-1,once,CASSRDSNQETQYF,TGCGCCAGCAGCCGGGACAGCAACCAAGAGACCCAGTACTTC
-,TRBJ1-1,TRBV19,-,CASSILGNTEAFF,TGTGCCAGTAGTATATTGGGAAACACTGAAGCTTTCTTT
TRBD2,TRBJ2-2,TRBV7-9,-,CASSLGAGGPTGELFF,TGTGCCAGCAGCTTAGGAGCGGGGGGGCCAACCGGGGAGCTGTTTTTT
TRBD2,TRBJ2-3,TRBV5-4,-,CASSLAVTSGGADTQYF,TGTGCCAGCAGCTTGGCGGTGACTAGCGGGGGAGCAGATACGCAGTATTTT
-,TRBJ2-2,TRBV7-9,-,CASSLSGELFF,TGTGCCAGCAGCTTATCCGGGGAGCTGTTTTTT
TRBD2,TRBJ2-5,TRBV4-3,-,CASSQDGLAQETQYF,TGCGCCAGCAGCCAAGATGGACTAGCGCAAGAGACCCAGTACTTC
-,TRBJ1-6,TRBV30,-,CACRGLLWNSPLHF,TGTGCCTGTAGGGGACTACTTTGGAATTCACCCCTCCACTTT
-,TRBJ2-2,TRBV10-3,-,CAISPAGQTAGTGELFF,TGTGCCATCAGTCCTGCAGGGCAAACGGCGGGCACCGGGGAGCTGTTTTTT
-,TRBJ1-6,TRBV5-1,-,CASSRGGQPNSPLHF,TGCGCCAGCAGCCGGGGGGGGCAGCCAAATTCACCCCTCCACTTT
TRBD1,TRBJ2-1,TRBV5-1,-,CASSLNTGGVSYNEQFF,TGCGCCAGCAGCTTAAACACAGGGGGTGTCTCCTACAATGAGCAGTTCTTC
-,TRBJ1-2,TRBV7-9,-,CTPDRDGNNYGYTF,TGTACCCCGGACCGGGACGGCAATAACTATGGCTACACCTTC
-,TRBJ2-7,TRBV6-6,-,CASSRTGTGVPYEQYF,TGTGCCAGCAGCCGAACCGGGACGGGGGTCCCCTACGAGCAGTACTTC
-,TRBJ2-5,TRBV7-6,-,CASSLDLTGLQETQYF,TGTGCCAGCAGCTTGGACCTCACAGGGTTGCAAGAGACCCAGTACTTC
-,TRBJ1-1,TRBV14,-,CASSQTGFVAEAFF,TGTGCCAGCAGCCAAACAGGGTTCGTGGCTGAAGCTTTCTTT
TRBD1,TRBJ1-3,TRBV6-5,-,CASRTGISGNTIYF,TGTGCCAGCAGGACAGGGATTTCAGGAAACACCATATATTTT
TRBD1,TRBJ2-6,TRBV13,-,CASSFDTGAGANVLTF,TGTGCCAGCAGCTTCGATACAGGGGCTGGGGCCAACGTCCTGACTTTC